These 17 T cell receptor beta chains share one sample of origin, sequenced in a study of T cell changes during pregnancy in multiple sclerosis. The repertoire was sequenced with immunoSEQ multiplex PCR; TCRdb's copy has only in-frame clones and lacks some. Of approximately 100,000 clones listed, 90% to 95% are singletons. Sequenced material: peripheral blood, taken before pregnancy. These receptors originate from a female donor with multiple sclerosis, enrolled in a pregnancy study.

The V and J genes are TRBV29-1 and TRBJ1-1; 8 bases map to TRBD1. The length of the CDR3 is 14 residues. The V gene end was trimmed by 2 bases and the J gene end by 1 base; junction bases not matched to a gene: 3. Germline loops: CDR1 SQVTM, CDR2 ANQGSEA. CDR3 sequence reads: CSVERGTGNTEAFF. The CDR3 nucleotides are TGCAGCGTTGAAAGGGGGACAGGGAACACTGAAGCTTTCTTT.

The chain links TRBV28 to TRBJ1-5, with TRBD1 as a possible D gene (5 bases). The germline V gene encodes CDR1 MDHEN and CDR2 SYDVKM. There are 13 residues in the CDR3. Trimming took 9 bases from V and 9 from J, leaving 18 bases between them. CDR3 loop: CASRSPDSRPQHF. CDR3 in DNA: TGTGCCAGTCGGAGCCCCGACAGTCGGCCCCAGCATTTT.

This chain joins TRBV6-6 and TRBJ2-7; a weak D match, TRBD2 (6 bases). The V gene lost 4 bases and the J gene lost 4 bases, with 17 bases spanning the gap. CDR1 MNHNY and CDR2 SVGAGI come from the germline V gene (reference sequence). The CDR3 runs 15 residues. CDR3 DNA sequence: TGTGCCAGCAGTTCAGCGGGCCTCGCTCAATACGAGCAGTACTTC. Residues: CASSSAGLAQYEQYF.

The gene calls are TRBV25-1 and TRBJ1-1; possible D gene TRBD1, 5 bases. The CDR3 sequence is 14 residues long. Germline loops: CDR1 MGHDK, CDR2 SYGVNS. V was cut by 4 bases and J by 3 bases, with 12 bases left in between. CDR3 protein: CASSGPGLYTEAFF. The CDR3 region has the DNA TGTGCCAGCAGTGGTCCGGGACTCTACACTGAAGCTTTCTTT.

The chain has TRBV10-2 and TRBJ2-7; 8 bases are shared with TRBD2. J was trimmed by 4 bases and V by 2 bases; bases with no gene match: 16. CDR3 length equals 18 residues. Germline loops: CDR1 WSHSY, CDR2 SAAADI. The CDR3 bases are TGCGCCAGCAGTGAGGGACCTGGGGGCGGGAGGTCCTTATACGAGCAGTACTTC. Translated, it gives CASSEGPGGGRSLYEQYF.

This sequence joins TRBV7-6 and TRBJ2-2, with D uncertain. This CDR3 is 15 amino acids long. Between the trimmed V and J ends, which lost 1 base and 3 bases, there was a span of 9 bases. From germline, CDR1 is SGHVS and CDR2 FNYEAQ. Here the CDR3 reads CASSLVLDDTGELFF. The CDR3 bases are TGTGCCAGCAGCTTAGTCCTAGACGACACCGGGGAGCTGTTTTTT.

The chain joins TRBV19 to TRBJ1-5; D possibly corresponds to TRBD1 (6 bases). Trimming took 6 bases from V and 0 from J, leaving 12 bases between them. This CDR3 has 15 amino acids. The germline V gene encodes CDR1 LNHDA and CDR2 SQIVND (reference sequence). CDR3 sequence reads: CASSQDSYSNQPQHF. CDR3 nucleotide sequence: TGTGCCAGTAGCCAGGACAGTTATAGCAATCAGCCCCAGCATTTT. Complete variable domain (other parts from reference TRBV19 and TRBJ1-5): DGGITQSPKYLFRKEGQNVTLSCEQNLNHDAMYWYRQDPGQGLRLIYYSQIVNDFQKGDIAEGYSVSREKKESFPLTVTSAQKNPTAFYLCASSQDSYSNQPQHFGDGTRLSIL.

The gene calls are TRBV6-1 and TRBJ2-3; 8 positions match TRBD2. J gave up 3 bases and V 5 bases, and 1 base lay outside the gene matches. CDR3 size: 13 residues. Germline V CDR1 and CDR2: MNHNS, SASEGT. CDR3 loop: CASSSGGTDTQYF. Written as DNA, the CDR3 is TGTGCCAGCAGTTCGGGGGGGACAGATACGCAGTATTTT.

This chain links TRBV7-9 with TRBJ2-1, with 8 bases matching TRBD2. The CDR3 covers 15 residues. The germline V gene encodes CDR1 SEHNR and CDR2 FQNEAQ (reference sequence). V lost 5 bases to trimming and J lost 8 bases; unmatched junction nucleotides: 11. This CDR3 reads CASSVGAGAGDEQFF. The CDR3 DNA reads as TGTGCCAGCAGCGTCGGAGCGGGAGCAGGCGATGAGCAGTTCTTC.

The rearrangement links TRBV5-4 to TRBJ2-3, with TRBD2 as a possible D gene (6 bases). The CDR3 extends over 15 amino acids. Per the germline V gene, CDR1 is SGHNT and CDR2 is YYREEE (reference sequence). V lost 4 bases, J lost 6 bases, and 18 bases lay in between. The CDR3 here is CASSAAGRVTDTQYF. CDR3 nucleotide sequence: TGTGCCAGCAGCGCCGCGGGGCGTGTGACCGATACGCAGTATTTT.

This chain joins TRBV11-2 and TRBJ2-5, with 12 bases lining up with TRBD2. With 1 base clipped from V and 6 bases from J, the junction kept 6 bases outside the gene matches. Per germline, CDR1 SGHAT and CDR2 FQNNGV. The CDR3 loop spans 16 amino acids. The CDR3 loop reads CASSLVKTSGRQTQYF. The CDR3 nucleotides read TGTGCCAGCAGCTTAGTTAAGACTAGCGGGAGACAGACCCAGTACTTC.

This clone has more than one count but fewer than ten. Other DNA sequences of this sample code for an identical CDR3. The DNA for the CDR3 is TGTGCCTGGAGAGGCGGGACTGAAGCTTTCTTT. Protein product: CAWRGGTEAFF. The gene calls are TRBV30 and TRBJ1-1, with D uncertain. This CDR3 is 11 amino acids long. Deletions cut 3 bases from V and 5 bases from J, with 7 bases between. Germline CDR1 is GTSNPN and CDR2 is SVGIG (reference sequence).

The DNA of the CDR3 is TGCGCCAGCAGCACACCCGGGACTAGGCTCAACGAGCAGTACTTC. Its translation: CASSTPGTRLNEQYF. The chain employs TRBV4-1 and TRBJ2-7; 8 nucleotides align to TRBD2. This CDR3 contains 15 residues. Germline CDR1 is MGHRA and CDR2 is YSYEKL. V trimming: 5 bases; J trimming: 5 bases; junction bases outside the gene matches: 11.

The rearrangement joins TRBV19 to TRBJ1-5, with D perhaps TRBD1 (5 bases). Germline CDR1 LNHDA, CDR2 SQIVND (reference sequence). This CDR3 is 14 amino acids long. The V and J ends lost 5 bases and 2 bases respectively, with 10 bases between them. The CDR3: CASSRGEGNQPQHF. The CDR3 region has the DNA TGTGCCAGTAGTCGGGGGGAAGGCAATCAGCCCCAGCATTTT.

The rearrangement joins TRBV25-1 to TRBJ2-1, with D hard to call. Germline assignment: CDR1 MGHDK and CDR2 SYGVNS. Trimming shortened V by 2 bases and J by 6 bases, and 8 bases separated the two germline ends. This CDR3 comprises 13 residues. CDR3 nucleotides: TGTGCCAGCAGTGAAATGGGCCCCAATGAGCAGTTCTTC. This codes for CASSEMGPNEQFF. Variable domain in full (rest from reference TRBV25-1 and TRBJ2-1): EADIYQTPRYLVIGTGKKITLECSQTMGHDKMYWYQQDPGMELHLIHYSYGVNSTEKGDLSSESTVSRIRTEHFPLTLESARPSHTSQYLCASSEMGPNEQFFGPGTRLTVL.

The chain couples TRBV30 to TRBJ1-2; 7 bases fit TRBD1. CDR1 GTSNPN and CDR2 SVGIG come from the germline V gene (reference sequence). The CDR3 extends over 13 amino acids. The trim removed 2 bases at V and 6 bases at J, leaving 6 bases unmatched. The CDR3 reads CAWSPGGLNGYTF. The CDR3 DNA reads TGTGCCTGGAGTCCAGGGGGTCTGAATGGCTACACCTTC.

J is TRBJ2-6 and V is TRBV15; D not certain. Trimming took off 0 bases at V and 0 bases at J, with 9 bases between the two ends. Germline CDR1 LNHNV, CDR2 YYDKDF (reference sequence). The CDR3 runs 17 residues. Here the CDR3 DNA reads TGTGCCACCAGCAGAGATCGGCGGCCCTCTGGGGCCAACGTCCTGACTTTC. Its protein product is CATSRDRRPSGANVLTF.